These 9 T cell receptor beta chains share one sample of origin, sequenced in a study of shared clonotypes between healthy human individuals. The assay was immunoSEQ multiplex PCR, and TCRdb's table has in-frame clones only and misses some. The data contain fewer than 650,000 clones, roughly 79% of them seen just once; the ten biggest clones take up 12%. The sample taken for sequencing was PBMCs. All receptors derive from a woman aged 40 to 49 in good health. Some clones in this sample may be carry-over from other donors' samples.

The genes are TRBV28 and TRBJ2-5; 9 bases are a match to TRBD2. Trimming cost V 5 bases and J 4 bases; bases outside gene matches: 8. The CDR3 spans 15 residues. Germline V lookup: CDR1 MDHEN, CDR2 SYDVKM. The CDR3 DNA follows: TGTGCCAGCAGTGGAACAGGGCGGGAGGGAGAGACCCAGTACTTC. Translated, it gives CASSGTGREGETQYF.

V is TRBV7-9 and J is TRBJ1-1; D is possibly TRBD1 (5 bases). The CDR3 runs to 12 residues. Germline assignment: CDR1 SEHNR and CDR2 FQNEAQ (reference sequence). V was cut by 6 bases and J by 6 bases, with 11 bases left in between. The CDR3 loop reads CASSPQDAEAFF. The CDR3 DNA is TGTGCCAGCAGTCCACAGGACGCTGAAGCTTTCTTT.

The sample holds many counts of this clone. The gene calls are TRBV19 and TRBJ2-2, with D unclear. The germline V gene encodes CDR1 LNHDA and CDR2 SQIVND (reference sequence). V lost 3 bases to trimming and J lost 1 base, with 3 bases between them. This CDR3 spans 13 amino acids. CDR3 residues: CASSMWNTGELFF. DNA for the CDR3: TGTGCCAGTAGTATGTGGAACACCGGGGAGCTGTTTTTT.

A single count supports this clone. This chain connects TRBV21-1 to TRBJ2-5; no DNA check was done on the table's D call, TRBD2. TRBV21-1 is annotated as a pseudogene. This CDR3 spans 17 amino acids. CDR3 sequence: CASNPLRDYSDRETQYF. The CDR3 region has the DNA TGTGCCAGTAACCCCCTCCGGGACTACAGCGATCGAGAGACCCAGTACTTC.

As for this clone: A read error is possible here, since a much larger clone lies one base away. This sample includes further DNA sequences coding for the same CDR3. This chain links TRBV29-1 with TRBJ1-1; 12 bases fit TRBD1. The CDR3 is made up of 15 amino acids. Germline CDR1 SQVTM, CDR2 ANQGSEA. Here the CDR3 reads CSVMGQGARSTEAFF. CDR3 in DNA: TGCAGCGTTATGGGACAGGGGGCGCGGAGCACTGAAGCTTTTTTT.

This clone was recorded only once. Distinct nucleotide sequences in the sample also encode this CDR3. The V call is TRBV28, the J call TRBJ1-2; 11 nucleotides match TRBD1. Trimming removed 6 bases from V and 7 bases from J; junction bases left unmatched: 4. The CDR3 is 13 residues long. Germline CDR1 is MDHEN and CDR2 is SYDVKM. The CDR3 reads CASSSGQGGGYTF. Written as DNA, the CDR3 is TGTGCCAGCAGCTCGGGACAGGGGGGTGGCTACACCTTC.

This clone was picked up many times. This sequence joins TRBV11-3 and TRBJ2-7; D is unresolved. V was trimmed by 6 bases and J by 2 bases, leaving 17 bases between them. Germline-derived CDR1 and CDR2 are SGHNT and YENEEA. The CDR3 covers 15 residues. CDR3 in amino acids: CASSFLRYSPYEQYF. Here the CDR3 DNA reads TGTGCCAGCAGTTTCCTCCGCTACTCACCCTACGAGCAGTACTTC.

The table lists this clone with a few counts. This could be a read error, since a much larger clone is one nucleotide away. The CDR3 end shows no conserved phenylalanine or tryptophan, and so a read error is likely. The chain carries TRBV6-6 and TRBJ1-4, with TRBD1 as a possible D gene (5 bases). V lost 5 bases and J 8 bases, leaving 12 bases between the germline ends. The germline V gene has CDR1 MNHNY and CDR2 SVGAGI (reference sequence). The CDR3 spans 13 residues. This CDR3 reads CASSPRVGEKLFL. The CDR3 bases are TGTGCCAGCAGTCCCAGGGTTGGAGAAAAACTGTTTCTT.

The chain has TRBV30 and TRBJ2-2; 10 bases map to TRBD1. The length of the CDR3 is 15 residues. J lost 2 bases, V lost 4 bases, and 4 bases had no gene match. Germline CDR1 reads GTSNPN; CDR2 reads SVGIG (reference sequence). CDR3: CAWTGDRGNTGELFF. In nucleotides, the CDR3 is TGTGCCTGGACCGGGGACAGGGGAAACACCGGGGAGCTGTTTTTT.